The 30 T cell receptor beta chains listed next were all sequenced from one sample in a study of immune cell composition in non-small cell lung cancer. The normal lung sample lay at least 3 cm, and maximally far, from the tumour. The method was immunoSEQ multiplex PCR; TCRdb's version includes in-frame clones alone and lacks a portion of them. The repertoire holds about 1,800 clones, about 60% seen once, with 15% in the top ten. Sequencing was carried out using non-adjacent lung tissue. The receptors stem from a human donor with non-small cell lung cancer.

Remarks on this clone: A much bigger clone sits one base away, suggesting this may be a read error. This specimen includes other DNA sequences encoding the same CDR3. The chain uses TRBV7-2 and TRBJ2-5; 7 bases map to TRBD1. Trimming took 4 bases from V and 3 from J; bases not matched to a gene: 5. Per germline, CDR1 SGHTA and CDR2 FQGNSA. The CDR3 runs to 14 residues. CDR3 loop: CASSSNRGKETQYF. CDR3 bases: TGTGCCAGCAGCTCTAACAGGGGAAAAGAGACCCAGTACTTC.

This clone is deemed large (0.1 to 1%). The rearrangement uses TRBV5-3 and TRBJ2-7, with 7 bases that match TRBD2. TRBV5-3 is classed as an ORF, of uncertain function. V lost 2 bases and J lost 2; bases outside the gene matches: 13. The CDR3 runs 17 residues. The CDR3 loop reads CARSFSRVDGLAYEQYF. The CDR3 DNA sequence: TGTGCCAGAAGCTTTTCCCGCGTCGACGGACTAGCCTACGAGCAGTACTTC.

V usage is TRBV5-1 and J usage is TRBJ2-3; 10 nucleotides align to TRBD2. Germline lookup yields CDR1 SGHRS and CDR2 YFSETQ. The CDR3 is made up of 15 amino acids. V was clipped by 0 bases and J by 3 bases; unmatched bases: 1. The CDR3 DNA sequence: TGCGCCAGCAGCTTGGGGACTAGCGGTACAGATACGCAGTATTTT. Translating it yields CASSLGTSGTDTQYF.

This chain connects TRBV4-2 to TRBJ2-4; weak D call: TRBD1 (5 bases). V was trimmed by 3 bases and J by 3 bases, leaving 15 bases between them. From germline, CDR1 is LGHNA and CDR2 YNFKEQ. CDR3 length: 16 residues. The CDR3 reads CASSHPAAQDKNIQYF. The CDR3 coding sequence is TGTGCCAGCAGCCACCCGGCGGCACAGGACAAAAACATTCAGTACTTC.

The chain couples TRBV10-3 to TRBJ1-2; 12 bases agree with TRBD1. Losses at the gene ends were 5 bases for V and 8 bases for J; bases not matched to a gene: 6. Germline V lookup: CDR1 ENHRY, CDR2 SYGVKD. This CDR3 has 14 amino acids. Here the CDR3 DNA reads TGTGCCATCAGTTCGGGACAGGGGGCGCGCGGCTACACCTTC. Encoded protein: CAISSGQGARGYTF.

V gene TRBV7-8 combines with J gene TRBJ2-5; D remains ambiguous. The CDR3 has 13 amino acids. V lost 4 bases to trimming and J lost 3 bases, with 9 bases between them. CDR1 SGHVS and CDR2 FQNEAQ come from the germline V gene. The CDR3 loop is CASSYDREETQYF. Written as DNA, the CDR3 is TGTGCCAGCAGCTATGACCGGGAAGAGACCCAGTACTTC.

CDR3 sequence: CASSLATGTGFNEQYF. The CDR3 DNA reads as TGTGCCAGCAGCTTAGCCACCGGGACAGGCTTCAACGAGCAGTACTTC. The rearrangement links TRBV11-2 to TRBJ2-7, with 8 bases matching TRBD1. The J segment lost 5 bases and the V segment lost 1 base, leaving 10 bases of the junction unmatched. The CDR3 totals 16 residues. Germline CDR1 reads SGHAT; CDR2 reads FQNNGV.

The chain has TRBV28 and TRBJ2-2; 7 positions agree with TRBD1. The V gene end was trimmed by 3 bases and the J gene end by 1 base; junction bases not matched to a gene: 8. This CDR3 is built from 17 residues. Germline CDR1 is MDHEN and CDR2 is SYDVKM. CDR3 DNA sequence: TGTGCCAGCAGTTTCCCAGACAGGGTCCAGAACACCGGGGAGCTGTTTTTT. Translation gives CASSFPDRVQNTGELFF.

This clone was observed a handful of times. The chain joins TRBV5-4 to TRBJ1-4; D perhaps matches TRBD1 (5 bases). Between the trimmed V and J ends, which lost 1 base and 7 bases, there was a span of 8 bases. The germline V gene has CDR1 SGHNT and CDR2 YYREEE (reference sequence). The CDR3 runs to 13 residues. CDR3 loop: CASSLTGIEKLFF. The CDR3 bases are TGTGCCAGCAGCTTGACAGGCATTGAAAAACTGTTTTTT.

This clone was detected a few times. The rearrangement uses TRBV5-1 and TRBJ2-5, with 7 bases that match TRBD2. Germline assignment: CDR1 SGHRS and CDR2 YFSETQ. CDR3 size: 17 residues. V lost 1 base to trimming and J lost 2 bases; unmatched junction nucleotides: 11. The CDR3 loop is CASSLLGGSILQETQYF. The CDR3, as DNA: TGCGCCAGCAGCTTGTTGGGAGGGAGTATACTTCAAGAGACCCAGTACTTC.

The chain couples TRBV11-3 to TRBJ2-7; TRBD1 matches 7 bases. The CDR3 runs 15 residues. Trimming cost V 4 bases and J 0 bases; bases outside gene matches: 6. Germline V CDR1 and CDR2: SGHNT, YENEEA. The CDR3 bases are TGTGCCAGCAGCTATCGGACAGGAAGCTCCTACGAGCAGTACTTC. Protein sequence: CASSYRTGSSYEQYF.

There are a few counts of this clone. The V gene is TRBV6-5, the J gene TRBJ2-1; TRBD1 is a possible D gene (5 bases). The V gene lost 5 bases and the J gene lost 1 base, with 9 bases spanning the gap. Germline CDR1 MNHEY, CDR2 SVGAGI. The length of the CDR3 is 14 residues. CDR3 DNA: TGTGCCAGCAGTCTTCAGGGATCCTACAATGAGCAGTTCTTC. It translates to CASSLQGSYNEQFF.

This clone was seen once. The V and J genes are TRBV7-2 and TRBJ1-1; no firm D call. This CDR3 is 13 amino acids long. Germline V gene sequence: CDR1 SGHTA, CDR2 FQGNSA. The V and J ends lost 8 bases and 0 bases respectively, with 10 bases between them. The CDR3 bases are TGTGCCAGCGGCGGCCAATTGAACACTGAAGCTTTCTTT. As protein: CASGGQLNTEAFF.

The chain uses TRBV10-3 and TRBJ2-3; D gene uncertain. Germline CDR1 reads ENHRY; CDR2 reads SYGVKD. V was trimmed by 4 bases and J by 5 bases, leaving 4 bases between them. The CDR3 length is 11 residues. The CDR3 region has the DNA TGTGCCATCAGTGTCCGAGATACGCAGTATTTT. The encoded protein is CAISVRDTQYF.

V usage is TRBV5-4 and J usage is TRBJ2-7, with 10 bases lining up with TRBD2. Trimming at V came to 4 bases and at J to 2 bases, leaving 12 bases not matched to a gene. This CDR3 spans 17 amino acids. In germline, CDR1 is SGHNT, CDR2 YYREEE (reference sequence). This CDR3 is CASSVWTGTSAPYEQYF. The CDR3, as DNA: TGTGCCAGCAGCGTCTGGACCGGGACTAGCGCGCCCTACGAGCAGTACTTC. The full variable domain, rest sourced from reference TRBV5-4 and TRBJ2-7, is ETGVTQSPTHLIKTRGQQVTLRCSSQSGHNTVSWYQQALGQGPQFIFQYYREEENGRGNFPPRFSGLQFPNYSSELNVNALELDDSALYLCASSVWTGTSAPYEQYFGPGTRLTVT.

The V gene is TRBV9, the J gene TRBJ2-4; a weak D match, TRBD1 (6 bases). Per the germline V gene, CDR1 is SGDLS and CDR2 is YYNGEE. CDR3 length: 18 residues. Trimming stripped 4 bases from V and 0 bases from J, with 20 bases between. Here the CDR3 DNA reads TGTGCCAGCAGCCCCAGCGAGGGCAGGGGCTTAGCCAAAAACATTCAGTACTTC. Translating it yields CASSPSEGRGLAKNIQYF.

The J gene is TRBJ1-1, the V gene TRBV27, with D possibly TRBD1 on 5 matching bases. V lost 8 bases, J lost 6 bases, and 13 bases lay in between. The V gene's germline CDR1 is MNHEY and CDR2 SMNVEV (reference sequence). The CDR3 is 12 residues long. The DNA for the CDR3 is TGTGCCAGCTTTCGCGGGGGGTCTGAAGCTTTCTTT. Translating it yields CASFRGGSEAFF.

The genes are TRBV6-6 and TRBJ1-1; the D gene is possibly TRBD1 (5 bases). CDR1 is MNHNY, CDR2 SVGAGI, per germline (reference sequence). Trimming pared 2 bases from V and 0 bases from J, leaving 10 bases between. The CDR3 extends over 15 amino acids. In nucleotides, the CDR3 is TGTGCCAGCAGTTACGCGGGGCAGATGAACACTGAAGCTTTCTTT. The encoded protein is CASSYAGQMNTEAFF.

This clone was found a few times. The chain employs TRBV6-1 and TRBJ1-2; TRBD1 matches at 10 bases. V shed 1 base and J 8 bases; nucleotides not matched to a gene: 7. The CDR3 is 15 residues long. Germline CDR1 reads MNHNS; CDR2 reads SASEGT. The CDR3 region has the DNA TGTGCCAGCAGTGAAGTATCCGGGACAGGGGAAGGCTACACCTTC. Its protein product is CASSEVSGTGEGYTF.

This clone was seen more than once but under ten times. The chain recombines TRBV9 with TRBJ1-1; no firm D call. The CDR3 sequence is 14 residues long. The V end lost 0 bases, the J end lost 5 bases, and 11 bases lay between the germline ends. Germline V CDR1 and CDR2: SGDLS, YYNGEE. Here the CDR3 DNA reads TGTGCCAGCAGCGTAGAGCCTCTGAGTACTGAAGCTTTCTTT. Encoded protein: CASSVEPLSTEAFF.

The chain links TRBV9 to TRBJ2-1, with TRBD2 identical over 8 bases. V lost 3 bases and J lost 7; bases outside the gene matches: 6. Germline V lookup: CDR1 SGDLS, CDR2 YYNGEE. The CDR3 extends over 14 amino acids. CDR3 in DNA: TGTGCCAGCAGCGGTTTAGCGGGATTTAATGAGCAGTTCTTC. Translating it yields CASSGLAGFNEQFF.

The chain combines TRBV2 with TRBJ1-1, with D possibly matching TRBD1 (5 bases). The V gene's germline CDR1 is SNHLY and CDR2 FYNNEI. The CDR3 is made up of 14 amino acids. V lost 6 bases and J lost 0, with 11 bases in between. The CDR3 coding sequence is TGTGCCAGCAGAGGGACTGGCATGAACACTGAAGCTTTCTTT. Protein: CASRGTGMNTEAFF.

V and J are TRBV7-2 and TRBJ2-3, with D possibly matching TRBD2 (5 bases). V gave up 5 bases and J gave up 1 base, with 13 bases separating them. Germline loops: CDR1 SGHTA, CDR2 FQGNSA. The CDR3 is made up of 15 amino acids. The CDR3 DNA sequence: TGTGCCAGCAGCGCGAGCGGTTGGGGCACAGATACGCAGTATTTT. It specifies CASSASGWGTDTQYF.

The chain couples TRBV9 to TRBJ2-2, with 7 nucleotides matching TRBD2. Germline V CDR1 and CDR2: SGDLS, YYNGEE. The junction had 13 bases not matched to a gene; V was cut back by 3 bases and J by 5 bases. This CDR3 spans 17 amino acids. CDR3 coding DNA: TGTGCCAGCAGCGGGGAGGGTTTCGGGGTTGGAACCGGGGAGCTGTTTTTT. It translates to CASSGEGFGVGTGELFF. The complete variable domain, with remaining parts taken from reference TRBV9 and TRBJ2-2, reads DSGVTQTPKHLITATGQRVTLRCSPRSGDLSVYWYQQSLDQGLQFLIQYYNGEERAKGNILERFSAQQFPDLHSELNLSSLELGDSALYFCASSGEGFGVGTGELFFGEGSRLTVL.

This chain links TRBV7-9 with TRBJ1-4; possible D gene TRBD1, 6 bases. This CDR3 region has 14 residues. V lost 5 bases and J lost 4, with 11 bases in between. Germline V gives CDR1 SEHNR, CDR2 FQNEAQ (reference sequence). CDR3 nucleotide sequence: TGTGCCAGCAGCCTAGGGGGGCTTAATGAAAAACTGTTTTTT. Amino acid sequence: CASSLGGLNEKLFF.

The chain carries TRBV4-3 and TRBJ2-1, with 15 bases fitting TRBD2. Trimming removed 3 bases from V and 2 bases from J; junction bases left unmatched: 14. Germline V gene sequence: CDR1 LGHNA, CDR2 YSLEER. CDR3 length: 21 amino acids. CDR3 region: CASSHPTGTSGRKFAYNEQFF. In DNA, the CDR3 is TGCGCCAGCAGCCATCCTACCGGGACTAGCGGGAGGAAGTTTGCCTACAATGAGCAGTTCTTC.

The rearrangement uses TRBV29-1 and TRBJ2-3, with D hard to call. This CDR3 comprises 12 residues. Trimming removed 4 bases at V and 2 bases at J, with 7 bases between. CDR1 is SQVTM, CDR2 ANQGSEA, per germline. This CDR3 is CSVGLHTDTQYF. As DNA, the CDR3 is TGCAGCGTTGGACTGCACACAGATACGCAGTATTTT.

The J gene is TRBJ2-7, the V gene TRBV9; D is possibly TRBD2 (5 bases). Germline V lookup: CDR1 SGDLS, CDR2 YYNGEE. This CDR3 is 15 amino acids long. V was cut by 0 bases and J by 2 bases, with 12 bases left in between. The CDR3 spells CASSVGQAVTYEQYF. The CDR3 bases are TGTGCCAGCAGCGTAGGGCAAGCGGTGACCTACGAGCAGTACTTC.

This clone was seen only once. J is TRBJ2-7 and V is TRBV14; weak D call: TRBD1 (6 bases). V was pared by 1 base and J by 6 bases, with 10 bases between. The V gene's germline CDR1 is SGHDN and CDR2 FVKESK. CDR3 size: 13 residues. CDR3 DNA: TGTGCCAGCAGCCAAGCGGACAGTAGCGAGCAGTACTTC. This codes for CASSQADSSEQYF.

This chain connects TRBV7-9 to TRBJ2-7; 10 bases fit TRBD1. Trimming at V came to 3 bases and at J to 3 bases, leaving 8 bases not matched to a gene. The germline CDR1 and CDR2 sequences are SEHNR and FQNEAQ (reference sequence). This CDR3 has 16 amino acids. The CDR3 protein is CASSFPTGTGDYEQYF. DNA of the CDR3: TGTGCCAGCAGCTTCCCAACCGGGACAGGGGACTACGAGCAGTACTTC.